This T cell receptor (beta chain) was documented in a study of cytomegalovirus exposure and HLA in healthy donors. Study at large: When roughly 420 donors were genotyped, 80% to 90% of them were found to fall in the Caucasian-associated ancestry cluster.

In germline, CDR1 is SGHVS, CDR2 FNYEAQ. J lost 6 bases, V lost 2 bases, and 7 bases had no gene match. The CDR3 totals 15 residues. The primer mix had 60 Vbeta and 13 Jbeta primers. The repertoire was sequenced with immunoSEQ multiplex PCR; TCRdb's copy has only in-frame clones and lacks some. The table records roughly 150,000 clones, about 85% of them present only once. J is TRBJ2-7 and V is TRBV7-6; 10 bases line up with TRBD2. The sequenced sample was PBMCs. The receptor's source is a man aged 50 or older in good health and CMV-seropositive. The CDR3 DNA is TGTGCCAGCAGCTTAAAGGCTAGCGGGAGAGGCGAGCAGTACTTC. Its translation: CASSLKASGRGEQYF.